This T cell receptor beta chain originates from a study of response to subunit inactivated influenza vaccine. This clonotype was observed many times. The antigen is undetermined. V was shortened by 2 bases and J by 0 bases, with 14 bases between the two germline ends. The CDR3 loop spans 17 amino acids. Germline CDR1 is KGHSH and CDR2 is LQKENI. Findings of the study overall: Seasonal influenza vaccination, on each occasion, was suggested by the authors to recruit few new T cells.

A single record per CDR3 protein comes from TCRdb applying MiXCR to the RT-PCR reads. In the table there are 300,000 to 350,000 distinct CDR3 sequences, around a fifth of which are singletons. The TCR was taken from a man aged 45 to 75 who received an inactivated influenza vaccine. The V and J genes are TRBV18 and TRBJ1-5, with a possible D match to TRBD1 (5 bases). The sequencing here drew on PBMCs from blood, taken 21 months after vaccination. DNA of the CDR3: TGTGCCAGCTCACCAAAGCAGGGCGCTTATAGCAATCAGCCCCAGCATTTT. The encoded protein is CASSPKQGAYSNQPQHF. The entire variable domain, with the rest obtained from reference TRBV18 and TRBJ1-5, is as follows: NAGVMQNPRHLVRRRGQEARLRCSPMKGHSHVYWYRQLPEEGLKFMVYLQKENIIDESGMPKERFSAEFPKEGPSILRIQQVVRGDSAAYFCASSPKQGAYSNQPQHFGDGTRLSIL.